The sequence of this T cell receptor beta chain was determined in a study of blood T cell repertoires in COVID-19. On the study more broadly: PBMCs, B-cell-depleted T cells, or T cells provided the cDNA or gDNA that made up the material.

The CDR3 loop spans 17 amino acids. The trim removed 4 bases at V and 7 bases at J, leaving 16 bases unmatched. Germline assignment: CDR1 MGHDK and CDR2 SYGVNS. In the study's own analysis: Amplification from reference gene primers served as the basis for estimated nucleated cell counts. Sequencing was performed with immunoSEQ multiplex PCR; in TCRdb, only in-frame clones are kept and a portion is missing. D and trimming come from the DNA, and the V and J calls and clone size come from that table. The table records a few hundred thousand clones, roughly 86% of them present only once. This TCR came from a human donor in a cohort sampled during active COVID-19. The V gene is TRBV25-1, the J gene TRBJ2-5, with 9 bases matching TRBD2. The sequenced sample consisted of peripheral blood. The DNA for the CDR3 is TGTGCCAGCAGTGGTACGCATCTGCGGGGGGGTGGTGGGACCCAGTACTTC. Its protein product is CASSGTHLRGGGGTQYF. Together with reference TRBV25-1 and TRBJ2-5, the CDR3 gives the full variable domain: EADIYQTPRYLVIGTGKKITLECSQTMGHDKMYWYQQDPGMELHLIHYSYGVNSTEKGDLSSESTVSRIRTEHFPLTLESARPSHTSQYLCASSGTHLRGGGGTQYFGPGTRLLVL.